One and the same sample provided the 13 T cell receptor beta chains below, sequenced in a study of identical twins. MiXCR, applied by TCRdb to the 5' RACE reads, yields one record per CDR3 protein. Seen here are about 890,000 distinct CDR3 sequences, roughly an eighth observed once, and the top ten hold around 1.6%. The data were also submitted as part of a second study, on yellow fever vaccine responses in identical twins.

The sequenced sample was PBMCs. These receptors all stem from a young woman in good health.

The rearrangement uses TRBV5-6 and TRBJ2-3; 10 nucleotides align to TRBD2. V lost 3 bases and J lost 0; bases outside the gene matches: 7. The CDR3 length is 17 residues. The V gene's germline CDR1 is SGHDT and CDR2 YYEEEE. The CDR3 loop reads CASSSRGLAVSTDTQYF. The CDR3 DNA sequence: TGTGCCAGCAGCTCCCGAGGACTAGCGGTGAGCACAGATACGCAGTATTTT.

V and J are TRBV7-8 and TRBJ2-4; D might be TRBD1 (5 bases). CDR1 is SGHVS, CDR2 FQNEAQ, per germline. The ends were cut back, 7 bases at V and 0 bases at J, with 10 bases in the middle. There are 14 residues in the CDR3. The CDR3 nucleotides are TGTGCCAGCATAAGCGACAGAGCCAAAAACATTCAGTACTTC. Amino acids: CASISDRAKNIQYF.

This clonotype was picked up many times. The V gene is TRBV24-1, the J gene TRBJ2-1, with TRBD2 matching 9 bases. CDR3 length: 16 residues. Germline V gene sequence: CDR1 KGHDR, CDR2 SFDVKD. V dropped 4 bases and J dropped 0; count of bases not matched to a gene: 3. The chain's CDR3 is CATSDLAGFSYNEQFF. Written as DNA, the CDR3 is TGTGCCACCAGTGACCTAGCGGGATTCTCCTACAATGAGCAGTTCTTC.

This chain joins TRBV7-6 and TRBJ2-2, with D possibly being TRBD1 (6 bases). Looked up from germline, CDR1 is SGHVS and CDR2 is FNYEAQ. Trimming cost V 5 bases and J 6 bases, with 19 bases left between them. CDR3 length equals 16 residues. Here the CDR3 reads CASSPQTGEYSGELFF. CDR3 nucleotide sequence: TGTGCCAGCAGCCCACAGACAGGAGAGTATTCCGGGGAGCTGTTTTTT.

The gene calls are TRBV20-1 and TRBJ2-5, with D possibly TRBD2 on 5 matching bases. With 3 bases removed from V and 3 bases from J, the gap between germline ends came to 14 bases. Germline loops: CDR1 DFQATT, CDR2 SNEGSKA (reference sequence). CDR3 length equals 14 residues. The CDR3 protein is CSARGEAQEETQYF. The CDR3 DNA reads TGCAGTGCTAGGGGAGAGGCCCAAGAAGAGACCCAGTACTTC.

This clonotype was seen more than once but under ten times. This rearrangement joins TRBV28 to TRBJ2-5; 14 nucleotides align to TRBD2. J gave up 4 bases and V 5 bases, and 9 bases lay outside the gene matches. CDR1 is MDHEN and CDR2 is SYDVKM in the germline V gene. The CDR3 sequence is 17 residues long. The CDR3 is CASSPGLAGEGVETQYF. The CDR3 nucleotides read TGTGCCAGCAGTCCGGGACTAGCGGGAGAGGGTGTAGAGACCCAGTACTTC.

This clonotype was counted between two and nine times. The chain carries TRBV29-1 and TRBJ1-1; D remains ambiguous. Trimming removed 8 bases from V and 4 bases from J, with 14 bases in between. This CDR3 spans 12 amino acids. Germline-derived CDR1 and CDR2 are SQVTM and ANQGSEA. The CDR3 spells CSPRMFTTEAFF. CDR3 bases: TGCAGCCCACGTATGTTCACCACTGAAGCTTTCTTT. Drawing the rest from reference TRBV29-1 and TRBJ1-1, the complete variable domain is SAVISQKPSRDICQRGTSLTIQCQVDSQVTMMFWYRQQPGQSLTLIATANQGSEATYESGFVIDKFPISRPNLTFSTLTVSNMSPEDSSIYLCSPRMFTTEAFFGQGTRLTVV.

V and J are TRBV11-2 and TRBJ2-1, with 11 bases fitting TRBD2. J was trimmed by 5 bases and V by 0 bases; bases with no gene match: 9. This CDR3 has 18 residues. Looked up from germline, CDR1 is SGHAT and CDR2 is FQNNGV. CDR3 amino acids: CASSLDLPTSGANNEQFF. In nucleotides, the CDR3 is TGTGCCAGCAGCTTAGATCTTCCGACTAGCGGGGCGAACAATGAGCAGTTCTTC.

This clonotype came up many times. The chain joins TRBV29-1 to TRBJ2-5; 9 bases are shared with TRBD2. Germline CDR1 and CDR2: SQVTM and ANQGSEA. With 2 bases clipped from V and 5 bases from J, the junction kept 6 bases outside the gene matches. The CDR3 has 14 amino acids. The chain's CDR3 is CSVEIAGVGETQYF. The CDR3 nucleotides read TGCAGCGTTGAAATAGCGGGAGTCGGTGAGACCCAGTACTTC.

The rearrangement links TRBV13 to TRBJ2-3; 7 nucleotides match TRBD2. Losses at the gene ends were 7 bases for V and 2 bases for J; bases not matched to a gene: 9. The CDR3 is 15 residues long. Germline CDR1 is PRHDT and CDR2 is FYEKMQ (reference sequence). CDR3 DNA sequence: TGTGCCAGCAATTCTCGACTAGCACCCACAGATACGCAGTATTTT. This gives the protein CASNSRLAPTDTQYF.

The chain is built from TRBV20-1 and TRBJ2-7, with 9 bases fitting TRBD2. Germline CDR1 is DFQATT and CDR2 is SNEGSKA (reference sequence). Trimming cost V 3 bases and J 6 bases; bases outside gene matches: 6. This CDR3 has 13 amino acids. For the CDR3, the DNA is TGCAGTGCTAGTTTGGCGGGAGGGCCCGAGCAGTACTTC. This translates into CSASLAGGPEQYF.

The V and J genes are TRBV3-1 and TRBJ2-5; 9 bases map to TRBD2. The trim removed 3 bases at V and 2 bases at J, leaving 4 bases unmatched. Germline V CDR1 and CDR2: LGHDT, YNNKEL (reference sequence). The CDR3 extends over 15 amino acids. The CDR3 loop reads CASSQRGGLQETQYF. The CDR3 DNA reads TGTGCCAGCAGCCAGCGGGGGGGGCTACAAGAGACCCAGTACTTC.

This clonotype has ten or more counts. The chain employs TRBV12-3 or TRBV12-4 and TRBJ2-1; 7 positions agree with TRBD2. The CDR3 covers 16 residues. The V gene end was trimmed by 5 bases and the J gene end by 1 base; junction bases not matched to a gene: 8. The CDR3 bases are TGTGCCAGCAGTACTCCGGATAGCGGGTCCTACAATGAGCAGTTCTTC. Its protein is CASSTPDSGSYNEQFF.